Presented here are 9 T cell receptor beta chains from one specimen sequenced in a study of glioma-infiltrating T cells. Amplification of TCR alpha and beta CDR3 regions from RNA used iRepertoire nested multiplex PCR. TCRdb itself ran the multiplex PCR reads through MiXCR, one entry per CDR3 protein. The repertoire consists of more than 95,000 distinct CDR3 sequences, with approximately 23% occurring once and the leading ten covering 13% to 15%. The sample comprised glioma tissue, nonneoplastic brain tissue, or PBMCs (not recorded which). Receptors were obtained from a human donor with low-grade glioma or glioblastoma, undergoing nonglioma brain surgery, or in good health (not recorded which).

This clonotype was counted many times. The chain carries TRBV20-1 and TRBJ2-1; TRBD1 agrees at 9 bases. CDR1 and CDR2 (germline): DFQATT, SNEGSKA (reference sequence). This CDR3 comprises 13 residues. With V trimmed by 5 bases and J by 5 bases, 4 bases remained unmatched. The CDR3 sequence is CSAPTGGHNEQFF. The DNA for the CDR3 is TGCAGTGCTCCTACAGGGGGCCACAATGAGCAGTTCTTC.

Remarks on this clonotype: An end of the junction differs from the germline gene, which may be a read error. This chain uses TRBV19 with TRBJ2-2; perhaps TRBD1 as D (5 bases). This CDR3 comprises 18 residues. From germline, CDR1 is LNHDA and CDR2 SQIVND (reference sequence). CDR3 bases: TGTGACAGTAGTACCCCCTCATGGGGCATCGCGAACACCGGGGAGCTGTTTTTT. It translates to CDSSTPSWGIANTGELFF.

This clonotype has a count of ten or more. V and J are TRBV6-1 and TRBJ1-4; D is uncertain. V gave up 3 bases and J gave up 5 bases, with 25 bases separating them. This CDR3 is 19 amino acids long. Germline V CDR1 and CDR2: MNHNS, SASEGT. CDR3 in DNA: TGTGCCAGCAGTGATATTGCGGTCCCTCTTTTTCGGAAAAATGAAAAACTGTTTTTT. Residues: CASSDIAVPLFRKNEKLFF.

This clonotype was observed many times. This chain links TRBV24-1 with TRBJ2-7; D is perhaps TRBD1 or TRBD2 (5 bases each). CDR3 length: 11 amino acids. Trimming took off 5 bases at V and 9 bases at J, with 10 bases between the two ends. Germline CDR1 is KGHDR and CDR2 is SFDVKD. The DNA for the CDR3 is TGTGCCACCAGTGTGGGGGAACTGCAGTACTTC. Translation gives CATSVGELQYF.

For this clonotype: One base away lies a much larger clone, so this may be a sequencing read error. The V call is TRBV2, the J call TRBJ2-3; maybe TRBD1 (5 bases). CDR3 length: 15 amino acids. Trimming stripped 2 bases from V and 2 bases from J, with 11 bases between. Germline V lookup: CDR1 SNHLY, CDR2 FYNNEI. The CDR3: CASSERSGLTDTQYF. The CDR3 bases are TGTGCCAGCAGTGAACGGTCAGGGCTCACAGATACGCAGTATTTT. Based on the CDR3 plus reference TRBV2 and TRBJ2-3, the full variable domain is EPEVTQTPSHQVTQMGQEVILRCVPISNHLYFYWYRQILGQKVEFLVSFYNNEISEKSEIFDDQFSVERPDGSNFTLKIRSTKLEDSAMYFCASSERSGLTDTQYFGPGTRLTVL.

On this clonotype itself: With a much larger clone just one base away, this may be a read error. This chain links TRBV7-9 with TRBJ2-2; D uncertain. V gave up 7 bases and J gave up 3 bases, with 18 bases separating them. Germline-derived CDR1 and CDR2 are SEHNR and FQNEAQ (reference sequence). This CDR3 region has 16 residues. The CDR3 loop reads CASTRRAGSDTGELFF. The CDR3 DNA follows: TGTGCCAGCACCCGAAGGGCAGGCTCGGACACCGGGGAGCTGTTTTTT.

This clonotype was recorded a few times. The chain joins TRBV29-1 to TRBJ1-1; D is perhaps TRBD1 (5 bases). Germline loops: CDR1 SQVTM, CDR2 ANQGSEA. The CDR3 covers 12 residues. The ends were cut back, 7 bases at V and 4 bases at J, with 13 bases in the middle. CDR3 residues: CSADKRGTEAFF. CDR3 sequence (DNA): TGCAGCGCCGACAAAAGGGGCACTGAAGCTTTCTTT.

In regard to this clonotype: A much larger clonotype is one base distant, so this may be a read error. J is TRBJ1-4 and V is TRBV4-3; D not certain. This CDR3 has 14 residues. Germline V CDR1 and CDR2: LGHNA, YSLEER. Trimming took 7 bases from V and 8 from J, leaving 17 bases between them. CDR3 protein: CASIRAGVGEKLFF. The CDR3, as DNA: TGCGCCAGCATACGGGCGGGAGTTGGGGAAAAACTGTTTTTT.

In its sample, this clonotype was seen a few times. The chain couples TRBV4-1 to TRBJ2-2, with D possibly matching TRBD2 (5 bases). Germline V gene data show CDR1 as MGHRA and CDR2 as YSYEKL. CDR3 length equals 14 residues. Trimming removed 1 base at V and 3 bases at J, with 6 bases between. For the CDR3, the DNA is TGCGCCAGCAGCCAAGCGGGATACACCGGGGAGCTGTTTTTT. As protein: CASSQAGYTGELFF.